Sequencing of this TCR beta chain was carried out in a study of T cell responses to AZD1222 COVID-19 vaccine. Overall study results and limits: Scientists sampled the repertoires only once the peak T cell response had passed. Regions 160-218 and 743-854 held dominance among vaccine-associated CD4 TCRs, which spanned spike.

About this clone itself: Its antigen is unknown.

The data were produced by immunoSEQ multiplex PCR, yet TCRdb's version contains in-frame clones alone and is incomplete. The data hold fewer than 50,000 clones, with about four fifths observed a single time. The origin of this receptor is an adult who received the MenACWY meningococcal vaccine as a control. The sequenced sample was peripheral blood, obtained 28 days after the second dose of the MenACWY control vaccine.

The CDR3 here is CAWETQGDYGYTF. The DNA of the CDR3 is TGTGCCTGGGAAACACAGGGCGACTATGGCTACACCTTC. The V call is TRBV30, the J call TRBJ1-2, with TRBD1 as a possible D gene (6 bases). In germline, CDR1 is GTSNPN, CDR2 SVGIG (reference sequence). There are 13 residues in the CDR3. V was cut by 5 bases and J by 3 bases, with 13 bases left in between.